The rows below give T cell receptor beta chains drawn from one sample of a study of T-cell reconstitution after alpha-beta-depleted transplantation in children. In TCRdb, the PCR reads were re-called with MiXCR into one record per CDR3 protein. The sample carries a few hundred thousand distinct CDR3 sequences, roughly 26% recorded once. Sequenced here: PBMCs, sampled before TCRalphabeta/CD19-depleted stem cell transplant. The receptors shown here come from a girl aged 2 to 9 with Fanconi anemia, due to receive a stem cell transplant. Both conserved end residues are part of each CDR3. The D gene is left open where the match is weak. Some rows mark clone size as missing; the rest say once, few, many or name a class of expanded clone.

TGTGCCAGCAGCTTGGGGCTAGCGGGACCTTCCTACGAGCAGTACTTC | CASSLGLAGPSYEQYF | TRBD2 | many | TRBJ2-7 | TRBV7-2
TGTGCCAGCAGTTCTCCGGGACAGGGTTTTCACGCGCCCCCCCAAGAGACCCAGTACTTC | CASSSPGQGFHAPPQETQYF | TRBD1 | - | TRBJ2-5 | TRBV12-3/TRBV12-4
TGCGCCAGCAGCTTGGTGCCGGGAGGAGCACAGACCCAGTACTTC | CASSLVPGGAQTQYF | TRBD2 | few | TRBJ2-5 | TRBV5-1
TGCAGCGTTGAGGGACAGGGCCCGACAGATACGCAGTATTTT | CSVEGQGPTDTQYF | TRBD1 | - | TRBJ2-3 | TRBV29-1
TGTGCCAGCAGGGACAGACTGAGCTACGAGCAGTACTTC | CASRDRLSYEQYF | - | few | TRBJ2-7 | TRBV28
TGCAGTGCCCGGGACTATAGTTTGTATGAGCAGTTCTTC | CSARDYSLYEQFF | TRBD2 | few | TRBJ2-1 | TRBV20-1
TGCAGCGTTGATTTAGGGGGCGACTATGGCTACACCTTC | CSVDLGGDYGYTF | TRBD1 | few | TRBJ1-2 | TRBV29-1
TGCAGTGCTAGAGATCCGAACTTTTCCTACGAGCAGTACTTC | CSARDPNFSYEQYF | - | many | TRBJ2-7 | TRBV20-1
TGTGCCAGCAGTTTATACCTAGCGGACTACAATGAGCAGTTCTTC | CASSLYLADYNEQFF | TRBD2 | - | TRBJ2-1 | TRBV12-3/TRBV12-4
TGTGCCATCAGACTAGCGGGGGGAACAGATACGCAGTATTTT | CAIRLAGGTDTQYF | TRBD2 | few | TRBJ2-3 | TRBV10-3
TGCAGTGCCGATTACAATGAGCAGTTCTTC | CSADYNEQFF | - | many | TRBJ2-1 | TRBV20-1
TGCAGTGCTAGAGACCCGGGACAGAGCTCCTACAATGAGCAGTTCTTC | CSARDPGQSSYNEQFF | TRBD1 | many | TRBJ2-1 | TRBV20-1
TGTGCCAGCAGCTTAAATAGATTAGGATACAATGAGCAGTTCTTC | CASSLNRLGYNEQFF | - | many | TRBJ2-1 | TRBV7-2
TGTGCCAGCAGCCTAACTAGCGGGAGCGAGCAGTACTTC | CASSLTSGSEQYF | TRBD2 | - | TRBJ2-7 | TRBV11-2
TGCAGTGCTAGACCAGGGGAGGCGGATGGGCCCCAGCATTTT | CSARPGEADGPQHF | - | once | TRBJ1-5 | TRBV20-1
TGCAGTGCCCGCTTACCCGGACAGGTCGGGACCCAGTACTTC | CSARLPGQVGTQYF | TRBD1 | many | TRBJ2-5 | TRBV20-1
TGTGCCAGCAGTGTAAGCGGGAGGGAGGACATTCAGTACTTC | CASSVSGREDIQYF | TRBD2 | many | TRBJ2-4 | TRBV12-3/TRBV12-4